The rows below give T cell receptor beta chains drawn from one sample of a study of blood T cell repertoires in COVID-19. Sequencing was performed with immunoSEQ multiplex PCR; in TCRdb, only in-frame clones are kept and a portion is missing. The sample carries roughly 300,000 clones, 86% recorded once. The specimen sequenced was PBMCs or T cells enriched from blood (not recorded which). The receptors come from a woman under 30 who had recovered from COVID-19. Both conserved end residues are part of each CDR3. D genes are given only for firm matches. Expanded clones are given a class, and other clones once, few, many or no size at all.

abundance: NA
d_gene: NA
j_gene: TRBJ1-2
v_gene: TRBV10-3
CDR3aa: CAISSGTTLNYGYTF
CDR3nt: TGTGCCATCAGTTCCGGGACAACACTTAACTATGGCTACACCTTC

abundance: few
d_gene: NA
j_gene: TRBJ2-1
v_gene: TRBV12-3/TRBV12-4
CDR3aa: CASSLERYNEQFF
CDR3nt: TGTGCCAGCAGTTTAGAGCGCTACAATGAGCAGTTCTTC

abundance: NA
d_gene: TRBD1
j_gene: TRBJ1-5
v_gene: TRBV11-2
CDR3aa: CASSLRGQSHQPQHF
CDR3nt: TGTGCCAGCAGCCTCAGGGGGCAGTCTCATCAGCCCCAGCATTTT

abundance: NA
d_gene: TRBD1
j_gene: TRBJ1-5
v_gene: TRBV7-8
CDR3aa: CASSFWQGDQPQHF
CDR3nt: TGTGCCAGCAGCTTCTGGCAGGGGGACCAGCCCCAGCATTTT

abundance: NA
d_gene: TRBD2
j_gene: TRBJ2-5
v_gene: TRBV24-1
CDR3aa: CATSDVGLAGQETQYF
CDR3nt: TGTGCCACCAGTGATGTTGGACTAGCGGGCCAAGAGACCCAGTACTTC

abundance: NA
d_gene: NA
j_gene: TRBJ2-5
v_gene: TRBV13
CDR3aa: CASSFRGEEETQYF
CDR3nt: TGTGCCAGCAGCTTCCGAGGAGAGGAAGAGACCCAGTACTTC

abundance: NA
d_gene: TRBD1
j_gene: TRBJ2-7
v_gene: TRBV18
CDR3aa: CASSPLGTGGFEQYF
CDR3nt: TGTGCCAGCTCACCACTCGGTACAGGGGGGTTTGAGCAGTACTTC

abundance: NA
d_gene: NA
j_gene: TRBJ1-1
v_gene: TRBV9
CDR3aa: CASSVGSGTEAFF
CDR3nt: TGTGCCAGCAGCGTAGGGTCGGGCACTGAAGCTTTCTTT

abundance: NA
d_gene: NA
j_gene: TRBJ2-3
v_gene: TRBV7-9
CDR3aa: CASSLRRESTDTQYF
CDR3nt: TGTGCCAGCAGCCTGAGGAGGGAAAGCACAGATACGCAGTATTTT

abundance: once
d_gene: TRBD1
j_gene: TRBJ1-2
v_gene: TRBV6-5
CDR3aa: CASRHDREIYGYTF
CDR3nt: TGTGCCAGCAGGCATGACAGGGAGATCTATGGCTACACCTTC

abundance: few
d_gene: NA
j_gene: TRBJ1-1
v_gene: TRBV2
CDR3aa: CASRTIYTEAFF
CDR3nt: TGTGCCAGCAGGACTATCTACACTGAAGCTTTCTTT

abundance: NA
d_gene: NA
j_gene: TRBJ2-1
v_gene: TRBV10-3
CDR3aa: CAISEEREYNEQFF
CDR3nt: TGTGCCATCAGTGAGGAACGGGAATACAATGAGCAGTTCTTC

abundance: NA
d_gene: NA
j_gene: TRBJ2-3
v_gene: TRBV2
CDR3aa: CASSVGRTDTQYF
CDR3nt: TGTGCCAGCAGTGTTGGGCGCACAGATACGCAGTATTTT